These 5 T cell receptor beta chains share one sample of origin, sequenced in a study of beta chain features in type 1 diabetes. Study observations and caveats: Moderate yet significant TCRB CDR3 shortening was seen in Type 1 diabetes patients in all four CD4+ subsets.

The authors reverse transcribed all of the isolated RNA, so sequencing captured expressed TCRB transcripts. The repertoire was sequenced with immunoSEQ multiplex PCR; TCRdb's copy has only in-frame clones and lacks some. The table has a few hundred thousand clones, 16% seen once; the top ten hold about 0.08%. These receptors' antigens are unknown. The sample taken for sequencing was naive CD4+ T cells from blood. Receptor source: a man aged 25 to 45 with type 1 diabetes.

This clone has more than one count but fewer than ten. The J gene is TRBJ2-1, the V gene TRBV5-6, with D possibly matching TRBD1 (5 bases). From germline, CDR1 is SGHDT and CDR2 YYEEEE. V gave up 1 base and J gave up 10 bases, with 15 bases separating them. CDR3 length equals 14 residues. The DNA for the CDR3 is TGTGCCAGCAGCTTGAGGTCTCGCTGGGGCGAGCAGTTCTTC. Its protein is CASSLRSRWGEQFF.

This clone was found a few times. V is TRBV30 and J is TRBJ2-1, with 9 bases that match TRBD1. The CDR3 has 17 residues. Trimming cost V 0 bases and J 6 bases; bases outside gene matches: 12. Germline CDR1 GTSNPN, CDR2 SVGIG (reference sequence). Here the CDR3 reads CAWSVQGARIVPNEQFF. For the CDR3, the DNA is TGTGCCTGGAGTGTACAGGGGGCGCGTATAGTTCCCAATGAGCAGTTCTTC.

J is TRBJ2-1 and V is TRBV6-5; 12 bases agree with TRBD2. V was pared by 5 bases and J by 14 bases, with 10 bases of the junction left unmatched. Germline CDR1 and CDR2: MNHEY and SVGAGI. CDR3 length: 14 amino acids. In DNA form, the CDR3 reads TGTGCCAGCAGTCCATCGACTAGCGGGAGAAAGGAGTTCTTC. It is translated as CASSPSTSGRKEFF.

J is TRBJ2-3 and V is TRBV28; 8 bases agree with TRBD1. This CDR3 contains 16 residues. Germline trimming cut 4 bases from V and 7 bases from J; bases unmatched to any gene: 13. From germline, CDR1 is MDHEN and CDR2 SYDVKM. The CDR3 spells CASSSPNQGARNTQYF. The CDR3 region has the DNA TGTGCCAGCAGTTCGCCCAATCAGGGGGCGCGCAATACGCAGTATTTT.

The count of this clone is one. This chain connects TRBV7-9 to TRBJ2-3, with TRBD2 identical over 12 bases. The germline gives CDR1 SEHNR, CDR2 FQNEAQ (reference sequence). J lost 5 bases, V lost 5 bases, and 8 bases had no gene match. The CDR3 contains 16 residues. The CDR3 DNA reads as TGTGCCAGCAGCGTAAGACTAGCGGGAGCCGGAGATACGCAGTATTTT. This sequence encodes CASSVRLAGAGDTQYF.